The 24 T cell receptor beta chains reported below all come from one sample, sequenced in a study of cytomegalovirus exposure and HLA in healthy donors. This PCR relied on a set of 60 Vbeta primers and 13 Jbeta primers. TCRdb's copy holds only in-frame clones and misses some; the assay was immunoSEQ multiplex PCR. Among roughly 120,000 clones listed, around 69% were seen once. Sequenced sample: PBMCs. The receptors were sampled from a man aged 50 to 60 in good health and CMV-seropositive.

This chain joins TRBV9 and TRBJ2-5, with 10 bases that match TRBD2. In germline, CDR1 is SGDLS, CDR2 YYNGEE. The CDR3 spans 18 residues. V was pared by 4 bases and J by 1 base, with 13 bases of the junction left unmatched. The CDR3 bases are TGTGCCAGCAGCCCCTGGAGCGGGGGGGTTGTGAGCCAAGAGACCCAGTACTTC. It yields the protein CASSPWSGGVVSQETQYF.

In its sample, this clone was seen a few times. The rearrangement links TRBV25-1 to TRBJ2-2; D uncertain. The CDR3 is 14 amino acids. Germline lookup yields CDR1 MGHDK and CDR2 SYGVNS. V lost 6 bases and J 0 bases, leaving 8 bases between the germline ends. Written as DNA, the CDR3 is TGTGCCAGCAGGTCTCCCGCGAACACCGGGGAGCTGTTTTTT. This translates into CASRSPANTGELFF.

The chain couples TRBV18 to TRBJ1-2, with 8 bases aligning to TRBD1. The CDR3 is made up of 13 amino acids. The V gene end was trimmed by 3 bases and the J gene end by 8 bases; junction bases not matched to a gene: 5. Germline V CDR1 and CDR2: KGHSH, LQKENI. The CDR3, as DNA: TGTGCCAGCTCACCCTCCGGGACAGGAGGCTACACCTTC. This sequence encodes CASSPSGTGGYTF.

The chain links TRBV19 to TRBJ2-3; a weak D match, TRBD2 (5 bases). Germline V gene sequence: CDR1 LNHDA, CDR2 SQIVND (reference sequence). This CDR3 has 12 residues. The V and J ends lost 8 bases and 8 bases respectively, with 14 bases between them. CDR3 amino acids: CASRGLSVTQYF. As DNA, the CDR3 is TGTGCCAGTCGGGGTCTAAGCGTTACGCAGTATTTT.

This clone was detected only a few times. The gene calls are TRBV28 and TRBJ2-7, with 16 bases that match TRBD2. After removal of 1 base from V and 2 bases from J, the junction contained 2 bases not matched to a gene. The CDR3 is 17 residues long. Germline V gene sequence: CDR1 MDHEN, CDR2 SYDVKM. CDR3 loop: CASSLSGTSGRAYEQYF. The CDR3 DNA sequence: TGTGCCAGCAGTTTATCCGGGACTAGCGGGAGGGCCTACGAGCAGTACTTC.

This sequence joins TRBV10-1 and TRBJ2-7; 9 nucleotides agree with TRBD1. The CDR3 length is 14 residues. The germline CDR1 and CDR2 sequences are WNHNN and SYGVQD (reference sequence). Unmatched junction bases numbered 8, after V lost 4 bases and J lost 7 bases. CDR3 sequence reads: CASSAGTGSLEQYF. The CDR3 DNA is TGCGCCAGCAGTGCCGGGACAGGGTCCCTGGAGCAGTACTTC.

The DNA for the CDR3 is TGCAGTGCGAGGTATGGTCAGCCCCAGCATTTT. It encodes CSARYGQPQHF. The V call is TRBV20-1, the J call TRBJ1-5; D gene ambiguous. Germline V gene sequence: CDR1 DFQATT, CDR2 SNEGSKA (reference sequence). With 6 bases removed from V and 6 bases from J, the gap between germline ends came to 9 bases. The CDR3 covers 11 residues.

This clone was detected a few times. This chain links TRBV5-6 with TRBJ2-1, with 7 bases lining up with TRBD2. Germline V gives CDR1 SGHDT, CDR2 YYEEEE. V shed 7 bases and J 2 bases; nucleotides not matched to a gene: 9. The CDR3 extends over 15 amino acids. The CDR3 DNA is TGTGCCAGCTTATCTGGGAGGGAACCCTACAATGAGCAGTTCTTC. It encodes CASLSGREPYNEQFF.

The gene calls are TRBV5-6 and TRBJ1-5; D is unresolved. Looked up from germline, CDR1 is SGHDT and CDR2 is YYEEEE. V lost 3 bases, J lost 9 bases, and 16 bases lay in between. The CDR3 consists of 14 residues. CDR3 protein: CASSYQTGVLPQHF. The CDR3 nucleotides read TGTGCCAGCAGCTATCAGACTGGAGTATTGCCCCAGCATTTT.

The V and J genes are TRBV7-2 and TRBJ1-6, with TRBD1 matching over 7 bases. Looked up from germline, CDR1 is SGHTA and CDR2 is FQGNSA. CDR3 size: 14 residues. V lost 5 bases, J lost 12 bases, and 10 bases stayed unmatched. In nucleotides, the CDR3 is TGTGCCAGCAGCCACAGCCAGGGGGTGTTACCCCTCCACTTT. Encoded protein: CASSHSQGVLPLHF.

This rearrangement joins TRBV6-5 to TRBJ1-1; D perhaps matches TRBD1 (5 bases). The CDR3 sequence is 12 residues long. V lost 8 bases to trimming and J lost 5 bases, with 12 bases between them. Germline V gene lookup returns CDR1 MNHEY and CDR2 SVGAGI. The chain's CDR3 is CASAAGRTEAFF. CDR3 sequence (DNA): TGTGCCAGCGCAGCAGGGAGGACTGAAGCTTTCTTT.

The CDR3 sequence: CASSLESVFPREYF. Here the CDR3 DNA reads TGTGCCAGCAGCTTAGAGTCGGTCTTTCCACGGGAGTACTTC. The chain uses TRBV7-2 and TRBJ2-5; D remains ambiguous. CDR1 is SGHTA and CDR2 is FQGNSA in the germline V gene. This CDR3 contains 14 residues. Trimming took 1 base from V and 12 from J, leaving 18 bases between them.

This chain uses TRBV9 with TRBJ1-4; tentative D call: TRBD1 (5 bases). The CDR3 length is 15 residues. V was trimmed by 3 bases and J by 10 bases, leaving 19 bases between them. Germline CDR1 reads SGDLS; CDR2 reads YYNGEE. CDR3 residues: CASSASEGDGRKLFF. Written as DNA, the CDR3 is TGTGCCAGCAGCGCCTCCGAAGGGGACGGGAGAAAACTGTTTTTT.

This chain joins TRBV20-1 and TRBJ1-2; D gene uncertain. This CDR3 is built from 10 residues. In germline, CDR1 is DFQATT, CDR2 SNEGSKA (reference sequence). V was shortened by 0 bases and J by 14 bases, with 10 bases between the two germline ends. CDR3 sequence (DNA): TGCAGTGCTAGAGACCCACTGATGACCTTC. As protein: CSARDPLMTF.

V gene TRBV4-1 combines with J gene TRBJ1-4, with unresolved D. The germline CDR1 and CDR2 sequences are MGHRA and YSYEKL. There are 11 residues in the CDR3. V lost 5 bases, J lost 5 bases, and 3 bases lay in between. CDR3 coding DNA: TGCGCCAGCAGCGCGAATGAAAAACTGTTTTTT. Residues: CASSANEKLFF.

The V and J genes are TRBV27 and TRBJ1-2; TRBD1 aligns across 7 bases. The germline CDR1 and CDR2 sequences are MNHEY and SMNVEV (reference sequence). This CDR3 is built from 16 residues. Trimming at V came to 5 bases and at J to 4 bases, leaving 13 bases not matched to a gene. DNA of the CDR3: TGTGCCAGCAGTCCGACCCTCGAGGACAGGACCTATGGCTACACCTTC. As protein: CASSPTLEDRTYGYTF.

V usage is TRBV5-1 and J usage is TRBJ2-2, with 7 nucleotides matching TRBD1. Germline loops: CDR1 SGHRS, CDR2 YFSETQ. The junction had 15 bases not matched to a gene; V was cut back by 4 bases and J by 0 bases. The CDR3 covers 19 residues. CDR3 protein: CASSGYGTASPTNTGELFF. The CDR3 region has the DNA TGCGCCAGCAGCGGATACGGGACAGCCTCCCCTACGAACACCGGGGAGCTGTTTTTT.

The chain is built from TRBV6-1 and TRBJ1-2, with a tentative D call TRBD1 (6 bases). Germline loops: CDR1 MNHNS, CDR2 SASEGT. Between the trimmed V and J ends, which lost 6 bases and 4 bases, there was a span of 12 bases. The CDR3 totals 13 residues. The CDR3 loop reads CASRGDRLYGYTF. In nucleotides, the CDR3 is TGTGCCAGCAGGGGTGACAGGCTCTATGGCTACACCTTC.

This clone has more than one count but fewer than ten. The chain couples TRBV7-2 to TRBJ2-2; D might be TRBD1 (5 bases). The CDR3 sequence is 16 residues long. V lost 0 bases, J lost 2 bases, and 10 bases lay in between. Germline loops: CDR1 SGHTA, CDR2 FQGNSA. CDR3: CASSLAGVLNTGELFF. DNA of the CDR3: TGTGCCAGCAGCTTAGCAGGGGTCTTAAACACCGGGGAGCTGTTTTTT.

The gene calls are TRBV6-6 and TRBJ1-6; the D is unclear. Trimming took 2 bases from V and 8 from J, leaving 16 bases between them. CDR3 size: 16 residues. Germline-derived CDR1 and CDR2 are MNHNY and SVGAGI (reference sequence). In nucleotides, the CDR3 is TGTGCCAGCAGTTACATGGACTTATCTCATGATTCACCCCTCCACTTT. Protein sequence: CASSYMDLSHDSPLHF.

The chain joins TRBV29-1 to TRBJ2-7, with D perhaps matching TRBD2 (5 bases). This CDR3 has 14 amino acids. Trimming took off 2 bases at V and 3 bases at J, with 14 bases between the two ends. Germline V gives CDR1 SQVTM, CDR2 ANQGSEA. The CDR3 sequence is CSVEKRERYYEQYF. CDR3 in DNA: TGCAGCGTTGAAAAGAGGGAGCGATACTACGAGCAGTACTTC.

CDR3 region: CASSRQGPASRGYTF. The CDR3 coding sequence is TGTGCCAGCAGCCGACAGGGGCCTGCGAGCCGTGGCTACACCTTC. The chain has TRBV7-2 and TRBJ1-2, with TRBD1 identical over 8 bases. Per germline, CDR1 SGHTA and CDR2 FQGNSA. This CDR3 spans 15 amino acids. Trimming at V came to 5 bases and at J to 7 bases, leaving 12 bases not matched to a gene.

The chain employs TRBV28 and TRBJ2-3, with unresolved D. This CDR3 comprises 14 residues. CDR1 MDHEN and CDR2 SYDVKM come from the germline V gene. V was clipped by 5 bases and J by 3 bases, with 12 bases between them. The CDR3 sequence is CASSRSGVTDTQYF. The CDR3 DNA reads TGTGCCAGCAGTCGGTCCGGAGTTACAGATACGCAGTATTTT.

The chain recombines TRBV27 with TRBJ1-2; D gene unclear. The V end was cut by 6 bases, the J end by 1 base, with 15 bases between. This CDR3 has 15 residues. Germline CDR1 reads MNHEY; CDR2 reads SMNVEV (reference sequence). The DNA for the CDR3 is TGTGCCAGCAGCCCGTACAAACGCTTTAACTATGGCTACACCTTC. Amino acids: CASSPYKRFNYGYTF.